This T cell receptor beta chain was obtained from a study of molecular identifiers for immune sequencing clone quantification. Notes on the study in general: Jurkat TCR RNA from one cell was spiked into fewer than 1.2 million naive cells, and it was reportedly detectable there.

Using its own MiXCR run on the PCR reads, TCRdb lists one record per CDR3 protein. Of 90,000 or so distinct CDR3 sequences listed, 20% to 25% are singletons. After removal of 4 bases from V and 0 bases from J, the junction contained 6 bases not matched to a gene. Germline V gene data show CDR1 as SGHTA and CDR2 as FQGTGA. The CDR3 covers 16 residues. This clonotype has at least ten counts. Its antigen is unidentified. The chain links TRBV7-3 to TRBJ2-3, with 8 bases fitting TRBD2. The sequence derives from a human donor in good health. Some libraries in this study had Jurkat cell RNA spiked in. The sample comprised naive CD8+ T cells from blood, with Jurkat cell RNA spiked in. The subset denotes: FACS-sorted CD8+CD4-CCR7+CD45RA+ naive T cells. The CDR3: CASSSPTSESTDTQYF. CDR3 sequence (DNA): TGTGCCAGCAGCTCCCCGACTAGCGAGAGCACAGATACGCAGTATTTT.